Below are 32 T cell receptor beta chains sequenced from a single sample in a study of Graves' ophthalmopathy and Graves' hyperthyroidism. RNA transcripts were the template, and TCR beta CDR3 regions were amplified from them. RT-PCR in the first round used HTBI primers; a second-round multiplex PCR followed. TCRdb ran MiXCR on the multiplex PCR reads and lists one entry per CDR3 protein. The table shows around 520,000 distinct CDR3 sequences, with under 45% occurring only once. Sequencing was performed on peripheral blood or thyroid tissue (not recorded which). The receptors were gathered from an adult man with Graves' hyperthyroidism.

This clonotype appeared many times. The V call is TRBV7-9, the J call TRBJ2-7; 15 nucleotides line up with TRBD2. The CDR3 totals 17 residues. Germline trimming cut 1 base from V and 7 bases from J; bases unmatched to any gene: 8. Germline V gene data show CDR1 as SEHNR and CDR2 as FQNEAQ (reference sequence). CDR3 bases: TGTGCCAGCAGCTTAGGGGCGGGACTAGCGGGAGGTGGGGAGCAGTACTTC. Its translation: CASSLGAGLAGGGEQYF.

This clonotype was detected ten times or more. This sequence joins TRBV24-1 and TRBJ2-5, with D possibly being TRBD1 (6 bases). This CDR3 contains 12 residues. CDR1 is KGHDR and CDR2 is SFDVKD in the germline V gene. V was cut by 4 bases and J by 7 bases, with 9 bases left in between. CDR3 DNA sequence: TGTGCCACCAGTGACCAACAGGGGACCCAGTACTTC. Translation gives CATSDQQGTQYF.

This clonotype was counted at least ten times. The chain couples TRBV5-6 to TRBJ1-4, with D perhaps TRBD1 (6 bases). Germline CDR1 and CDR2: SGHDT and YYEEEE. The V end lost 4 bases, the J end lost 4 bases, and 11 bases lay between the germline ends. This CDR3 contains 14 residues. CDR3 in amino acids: CASSTDSRNEKLFF. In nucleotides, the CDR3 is TGTGCCAGCAGCACGGACAGCCGTAATGAAAAACTGTTTTTT.

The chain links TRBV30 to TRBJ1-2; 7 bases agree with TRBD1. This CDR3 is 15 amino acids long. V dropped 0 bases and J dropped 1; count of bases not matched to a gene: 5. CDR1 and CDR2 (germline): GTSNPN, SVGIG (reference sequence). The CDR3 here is CAWSVAAGGNYGYTF. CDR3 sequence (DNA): TGTGCCTGGAGTGTTGCAGCAGGGGGTAACTATGGCTACACCTTC.

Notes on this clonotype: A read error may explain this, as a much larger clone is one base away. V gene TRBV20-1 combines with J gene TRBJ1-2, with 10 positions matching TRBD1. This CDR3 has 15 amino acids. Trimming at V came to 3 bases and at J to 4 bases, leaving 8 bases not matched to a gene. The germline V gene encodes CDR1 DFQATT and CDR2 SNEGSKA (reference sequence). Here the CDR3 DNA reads TGCAGTGCTAGTGGGTCTGGGACAGGGGTCTATGGCTACACCTTC. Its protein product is CSASGSGTGVYGYTF.

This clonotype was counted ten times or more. The CDR3 is CASSYSAGDVDEQYF. DNA for the CDR3: TGTGCCAGCAGTTACTCAGCGGGAGATGTCGACGAGCAGTACTTC. V gene TRBV12-3 or TRBV12-4 combines with J gene TRBJ2-7; 8 bases map to TRBD2. V shed 4 bases and J 5 bases; nucleotides not matched to a gene: 10. The CDR3 spans 15 residues.

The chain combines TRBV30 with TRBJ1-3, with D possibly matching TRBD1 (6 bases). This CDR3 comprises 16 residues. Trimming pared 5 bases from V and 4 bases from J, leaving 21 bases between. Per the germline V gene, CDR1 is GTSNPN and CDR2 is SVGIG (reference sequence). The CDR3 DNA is TGTGCCTGGCGACTCCAGGCAGGGGAGAAAGGAAACACCATATATTTT. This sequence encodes CAWRLQAGEKGNTIYF.

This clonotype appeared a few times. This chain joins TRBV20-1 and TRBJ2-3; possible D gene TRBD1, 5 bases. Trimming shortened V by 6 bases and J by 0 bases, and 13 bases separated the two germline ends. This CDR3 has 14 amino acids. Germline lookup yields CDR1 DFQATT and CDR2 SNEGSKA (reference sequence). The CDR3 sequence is CSARRQTSTDTQYF. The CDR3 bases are TGCAGTGCCCGCCGACAGACAAGCACAGATACGCAGTATTTT.

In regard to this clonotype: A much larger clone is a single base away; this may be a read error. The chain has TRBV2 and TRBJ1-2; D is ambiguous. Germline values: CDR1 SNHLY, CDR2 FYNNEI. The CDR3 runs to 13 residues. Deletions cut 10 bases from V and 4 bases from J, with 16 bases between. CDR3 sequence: CATRESNGYGYTF. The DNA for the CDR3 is TGTGCCACCCGCGAGAGTAATGGCTATGGCTACACCTTC.

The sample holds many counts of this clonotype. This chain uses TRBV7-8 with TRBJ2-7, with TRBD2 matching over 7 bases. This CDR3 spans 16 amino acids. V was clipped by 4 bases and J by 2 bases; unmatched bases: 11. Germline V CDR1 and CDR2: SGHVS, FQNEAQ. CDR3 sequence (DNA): TGTGCCAGCAGCTCTCCTCTAGCGGACACGCCCTACGAGCAGTACTTC. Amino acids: CASSSPLADTPYEQYF.

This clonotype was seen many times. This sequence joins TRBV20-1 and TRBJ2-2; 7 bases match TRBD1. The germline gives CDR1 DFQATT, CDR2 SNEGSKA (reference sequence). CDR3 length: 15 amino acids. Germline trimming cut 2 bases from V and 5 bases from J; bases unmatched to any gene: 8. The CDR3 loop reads CSARTKGAGTGELFF. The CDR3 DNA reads TGCAGTGCTAGAACGAAGGGGGCTGGGACCGGGGAGCTGTTTTTT.

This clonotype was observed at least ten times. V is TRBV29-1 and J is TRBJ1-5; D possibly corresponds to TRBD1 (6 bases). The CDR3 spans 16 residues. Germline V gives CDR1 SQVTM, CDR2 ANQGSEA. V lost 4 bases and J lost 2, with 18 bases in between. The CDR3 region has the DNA TGCAGCGTTGCCCAGGGGCAGGGGCCGGGCAATCAGCCCCAGCATTTT. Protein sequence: CSVAQGQGPGNQPQHF.

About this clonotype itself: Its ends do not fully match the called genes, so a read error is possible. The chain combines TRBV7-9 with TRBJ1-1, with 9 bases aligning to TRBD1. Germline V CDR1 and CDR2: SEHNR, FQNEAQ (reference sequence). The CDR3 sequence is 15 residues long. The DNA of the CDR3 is TGCGCCAGCAGCTTGGCGGACAGGGGATTAACTGAAGCTTTCTTT. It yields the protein CASSLADRGLTEAFF.

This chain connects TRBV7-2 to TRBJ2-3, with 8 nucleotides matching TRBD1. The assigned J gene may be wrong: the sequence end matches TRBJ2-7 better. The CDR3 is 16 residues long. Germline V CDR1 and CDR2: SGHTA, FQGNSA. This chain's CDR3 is CASSLRDRSSTDTQYF. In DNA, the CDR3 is TGTGCCAGCAGCCTTAGGGACAGGTCTAGCACAGATACGCAGTACTTC.

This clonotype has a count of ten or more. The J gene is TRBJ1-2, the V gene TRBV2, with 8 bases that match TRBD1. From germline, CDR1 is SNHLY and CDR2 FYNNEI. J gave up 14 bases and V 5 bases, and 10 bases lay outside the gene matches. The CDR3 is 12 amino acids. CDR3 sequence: CASSLGQGKMTF. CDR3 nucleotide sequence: TGTGCCAGCAGTCTTGGACAGGGCAAGATGACCTTC. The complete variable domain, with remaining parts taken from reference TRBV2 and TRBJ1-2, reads EPEVTQTPSHQVTQMGQEVILRCVPISNHLYFYWYRQILGQKVEFLVSFYNNEISEKSEIFDDQFSVERPDGSNFTLKIRSTKLEDSAMYFCASSLGQGKMTFGSGTRLTVV.

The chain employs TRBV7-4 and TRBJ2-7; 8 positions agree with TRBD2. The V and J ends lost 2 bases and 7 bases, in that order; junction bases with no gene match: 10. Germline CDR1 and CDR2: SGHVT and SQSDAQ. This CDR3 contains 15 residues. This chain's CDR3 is CASSLLGGATNEQYF. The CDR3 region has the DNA TGTGCCAGCAGCTTACTCGGGGGGGCAACCAATGAGCAGTACTTC.

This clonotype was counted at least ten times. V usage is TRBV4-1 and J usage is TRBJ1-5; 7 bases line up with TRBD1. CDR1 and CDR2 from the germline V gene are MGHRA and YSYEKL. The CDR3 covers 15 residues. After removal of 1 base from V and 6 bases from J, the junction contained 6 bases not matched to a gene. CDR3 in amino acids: CASSQAEGAAQPQHF. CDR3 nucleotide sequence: TGCGCCAGCAGCCAAGCTGAGGGGGCGGCTCAGCCCCAGCATTTT.

CDR3 loop: CASSTAAGGHTGELFF. The CDR3 bases are TGTGCCAGTAGTACTGCAGCGGGCGGACACACCGGGGAGCTGTTTTTT. The V and J genes are TRBV19 and TRBJ2-2, with a tentative D call TRBD2 (6 bases). The V gene's germline CDR1 is LNHDA and CDR2 SQIVND (reference sequence). The CDR3 extends over 16 amino acids. Between the trimmed V and J ends, which lost 4 bases and 3 bases, there was a span of 15 bases.

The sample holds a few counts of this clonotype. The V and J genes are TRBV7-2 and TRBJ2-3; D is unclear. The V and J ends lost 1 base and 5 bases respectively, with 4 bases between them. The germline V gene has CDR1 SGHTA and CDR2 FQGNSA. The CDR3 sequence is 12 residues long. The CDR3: CASSLGVDTQYF. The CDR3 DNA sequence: TGTGCCAGCAGCTTAGGTGTAGATACGCAGTATTTT.

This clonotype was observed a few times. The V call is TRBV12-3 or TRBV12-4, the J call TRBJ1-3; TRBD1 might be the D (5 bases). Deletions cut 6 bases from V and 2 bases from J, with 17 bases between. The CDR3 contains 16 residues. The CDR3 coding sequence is TGTGCCAGCAGCCTTAGCGGGGGGTTCGCTGGAAACACCATATATTTT. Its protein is CASSLSGGFAGNTIYF.

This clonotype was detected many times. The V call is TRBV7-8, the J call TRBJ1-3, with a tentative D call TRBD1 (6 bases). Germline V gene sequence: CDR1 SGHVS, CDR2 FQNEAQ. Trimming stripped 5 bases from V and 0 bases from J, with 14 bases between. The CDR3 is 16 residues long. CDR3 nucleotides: TGTGCCAGCAGCCCTACAGGGAGCTCCTCTGGAAACACCATATATTTT. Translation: CASSPTGSSSGNTIYF.

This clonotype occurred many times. The CDR3 nucleotides are TGCAGTGCTCCCCGGACTAGCGGGGGCACAGAGACCCAGTACTTC. As protein: CSAPRTSGGTETQYF. The gene calls are TRBV20-1 and TRBJ2-5, with 13 bases fitting TRBD2. V shed 5 bases, J shed 4 bases, and the junction held 7 bases outside the gene matches. CDR3 length equals 15 residues. Per germline, CDR1 DFQATT and CDR2 SNEGSKA (reference sequence).

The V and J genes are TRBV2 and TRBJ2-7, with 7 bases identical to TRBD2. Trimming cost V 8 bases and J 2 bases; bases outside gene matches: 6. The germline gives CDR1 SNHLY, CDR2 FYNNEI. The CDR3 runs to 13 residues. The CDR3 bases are TGTGCCAGCCTGGGAGGGTCCACCTACGAGCAGTACTTC. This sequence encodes CASLGGSTYEQYF.

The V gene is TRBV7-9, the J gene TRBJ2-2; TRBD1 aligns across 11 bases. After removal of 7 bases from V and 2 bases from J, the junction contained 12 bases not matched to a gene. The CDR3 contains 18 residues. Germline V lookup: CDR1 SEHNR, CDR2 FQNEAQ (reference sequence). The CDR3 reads CASTQPGTGGVNTGELFF. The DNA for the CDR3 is TGTGCCAGCACCCAACCCGGGACAGGGGGAGTCAACACCGGGGAGCTGTTTTTT.

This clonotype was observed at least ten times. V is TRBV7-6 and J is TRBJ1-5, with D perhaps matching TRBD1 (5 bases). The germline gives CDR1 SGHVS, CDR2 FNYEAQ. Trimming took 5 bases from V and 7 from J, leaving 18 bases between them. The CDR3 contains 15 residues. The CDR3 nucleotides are TGTGCCAGCAGCCCCAACCCAGGGATGGAGCAGCCCCAGCATTTT. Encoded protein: CASSPNPGMEQPQHF.

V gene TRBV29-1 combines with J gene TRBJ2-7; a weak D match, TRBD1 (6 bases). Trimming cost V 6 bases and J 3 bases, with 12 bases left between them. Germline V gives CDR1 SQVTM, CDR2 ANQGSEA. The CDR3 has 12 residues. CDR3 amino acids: CSVPGQFYEQYF. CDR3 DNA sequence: TGCAGCGTGCCGGGACAATTCTACGAGCAGTACTTC.

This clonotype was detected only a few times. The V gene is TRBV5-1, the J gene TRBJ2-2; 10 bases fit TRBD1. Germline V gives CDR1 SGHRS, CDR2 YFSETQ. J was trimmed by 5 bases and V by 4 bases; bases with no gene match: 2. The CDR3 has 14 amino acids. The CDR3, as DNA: TGCGCCAGCAGCGTGGGACAGGGGACCGGGGAGCTGTTTTTT. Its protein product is CASSVGQGTGELFF.

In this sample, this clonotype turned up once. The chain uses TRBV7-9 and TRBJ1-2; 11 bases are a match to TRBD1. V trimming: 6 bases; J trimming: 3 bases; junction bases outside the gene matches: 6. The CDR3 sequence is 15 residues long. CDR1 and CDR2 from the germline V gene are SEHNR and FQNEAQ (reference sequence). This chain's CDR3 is CASSPPGQGDYGYTF. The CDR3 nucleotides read TGTGCCAGCAGTCCTCCGGGACAGGGGGACTATGGCTACACCTTC.

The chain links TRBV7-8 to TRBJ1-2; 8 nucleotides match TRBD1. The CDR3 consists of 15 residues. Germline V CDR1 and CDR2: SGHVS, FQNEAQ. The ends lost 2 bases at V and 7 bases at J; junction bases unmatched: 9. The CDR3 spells CASSLRRGRTAGYTF. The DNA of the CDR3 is TGTGCCAGCAGCTTACGCAGGGGGCGGACTGCTGGCTACACCTTC. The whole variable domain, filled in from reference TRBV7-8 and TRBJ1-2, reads GAGVSQSPRYKVAKRGQDVALRCDPISGHVSLFWYQQALGQGPEFLTYFQNEAQLDKSGLPSDRFFAERPEGSVSTLKIQRTQQEDSAVYLCASSLRRGRTAGYTFGSGTRLTVV.

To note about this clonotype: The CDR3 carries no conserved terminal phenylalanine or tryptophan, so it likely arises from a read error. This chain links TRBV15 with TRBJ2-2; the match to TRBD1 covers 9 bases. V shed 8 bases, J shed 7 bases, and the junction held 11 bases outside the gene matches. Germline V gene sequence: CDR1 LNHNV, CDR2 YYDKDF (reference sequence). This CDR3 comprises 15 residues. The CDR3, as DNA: TGTGCCACCTACGGGACAGGGCGGATCGGCGGGGAGCTGTTTTCT. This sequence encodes CATYGTGRIGGELFS.

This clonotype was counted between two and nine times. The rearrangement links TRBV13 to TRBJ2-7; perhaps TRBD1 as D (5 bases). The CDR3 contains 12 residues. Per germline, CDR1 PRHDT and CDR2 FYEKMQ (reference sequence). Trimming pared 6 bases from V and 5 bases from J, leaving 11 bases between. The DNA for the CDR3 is TGTGCCAGCAGTTCTACAGGAAACGAGCAGTACTTC. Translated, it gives CASSSTGNEQYF.

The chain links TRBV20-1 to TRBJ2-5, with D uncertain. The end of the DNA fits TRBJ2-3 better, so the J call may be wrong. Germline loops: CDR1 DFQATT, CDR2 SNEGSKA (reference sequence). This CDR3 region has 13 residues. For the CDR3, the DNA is TGCAGTGCTAGTTTACGGAACACAGATACGCAGTATTTT. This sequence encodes CSASLRNTDTQYF.